What follows describes a single T cell receptor beta chain. Assay: immunoSEQ multiplex PCR; the TCRdb copy retains only in-frame clones and omits some. The table shows under 200,000 clones, with more than 75% occurring only once. The data belong to a study of blood T cell repertoires in COVID-19. Whole-study context: Specimens from acute and convalescent COVID-19 originated in the United States, Italy and Spain.

The receptor was derived from a man younger than 30 with acute or convalescent COVID-19. Sequencing used peripheral blood.

The CDR3 here is CASSLRATSSRAYEQFF. The CDR3 nucleotides read TGTGCCAGCAGCTTACGAGCGACGAGTAGCAGGGCATATGAGCAGTTCTTC. V and J are TRBV7-2 and TRBJ2-1; D is perhaps TRBD1 (5 bases). This CDR3 has 17 residues. Trimming stripped 2 bases from V and 8 bases from J, with 22 bases between. The germline V gene has CDR1 SGHTA and CDR2 FQGNSA.